The TCR beta chain under discussion was sequenced for a study of identical twins. The CDR3 is 14 amino acids. Germline-derived CDR1 and CDR2 are DFQATT and SNEGSKA (reference sequence). With 0 bases removed from V and 9 bases from J, the gap between germline ends came to 18 bases. This clonotype has a handful of counts. TCRdb reprocessed the 5' RACE reads via MiXCR and lists one record per CDR3 protein. The sample lists 400,000 to 550,000 distinct CDR3 sequences, about 24% occurring once. These data were likewise used in another study, on T cells expressing NK-cell markers. This second study says: Evidence did not settle whether expanded NKG2C+ T cell clones targeted HCMV.

This chain joins TRBV20-1 and TRBJ2-7; D tentatively fits TRBD1 or TRBD2 (5 bases each). This TCR was recovered from a woman aged 18-30 years in good health. The sample consisted of CD4+ T cells sorted from blood. The CDR3 DNA sequence: TGCAGTGCTAGAGATGGTCCAGGGACGACGGGGCAGTACTTC. Translation: CSARDGPGTTGQYF.